This T cell receptor beta chain was recovered during a study of human T cells and chemical hapten exposure. Study conclusions and caveats: The study found that DPC sensitization did not change TCRs above 1 in 1000 frequency.

Germline V gives CDR1 DFQATT, CDR2 SNEGSKA (reference sequence). CDR3 length: 15 amino acids. V was pared by 6 bases and J by 4 bases, with 13 bases of the junction left unmatched. This clonotype was observed a few times. Antigen unknown. Individual cDNA molecules (in the library) carried attached unique molecular identifiers. Authors' analysis steps: Sampled TCR counts reached a median of approximately 93,000 per sample, with values ranging from 23,224 to 690,600. Using its own MiXCR run on the RACE reads, TCRdb lists one record per CDR3 protein. TCRdb, not the original authors, processed these V and J calls. Of around 130,000 distinct CDR3 sequences listed, approximately 9.5% are singletons. Time point here: healthy volunteer bleed at 2 weeks. From whole blood left unfractionated, total RNA was extracted.

This rearrangement joins TRBV20-1 to TRBJ1-2, with TRBD1 matching 8 bases. The sample comprised whole blood. This TCR came from a male donor in good health. Some clones in this sample may be carry-over from other donors' samples. CDR3 DNA: TGCAGTGCCCCTCATGGGACAGGCCTTGGCTATGGCTACACCTTC. Its protein product is CSAPHGTGLGYGYTF.